This is a list of T cell receptor beta chains from one sample in a study of regulatory T cells in long-lasting Graves disease. Each CDR3 protein gets one entry after TCRdb re-called the multiplex PCR reads with MiXCR. The sample consists of 390,000 or so distinct CDR3 sequences, 12% of them appearing once. This sample was shared with a second study, whose subject was T cells in Graves' hyperthyroidism and ophthalmopathy.

The specimen was peripheral blood mononuclear cells (PBMCs), collected at new diagnosis, from a patient treated with antithyroid drugs. The receptors were sampled from a woman in her late teens or twenties with Graves disease. The CDR3 runs from the conserved cysteine through the conserved F or W. A D gene is named only where the DNA matches it firmly. Rows give clone size only sometimes, using once, few, many, or a class for an expanded clone.

j_call: TRBJ1-1
v_call: TRBV20-1
d_call: NA
clone_size: many
cdr3_nt: TGCAGTGCTGCATATTGGAACACTGAAGCTTTCTTT
cdr3_aa: CSAAYWNTEAFF

j_call: TRBJ2-1
v_call: TRBV28
d_call: NA
clone_size: many
cdr3_nt: TGTGCCAGCAGTTTCCGACCCGTAGATGAGCAGTTCTTC
cdr3_aa: CASSFRPVDEQFF

j_call: TRBJ2-5
v_call: TRBV7-2
d_call: NA
clone_size: many
cdr3_nt: TGTGCCAGCAGCTCTGAAGAGACCCAGTACTTC
cdr3_aa: CASSSEETQYF

j_call: TRBJ1-1
v_call: TRBV29-1
d_call: TRBD1
clone_size: many
cdr3_nt: TGCAGCGCGACAGGGGATCTGAACACTGAAGCTTTCTTT
cdr3_aa: CSATGDLNTEAFF

j_call: TRBJ1-2
v_call: TRBV19
d_call: NA
clone_size: few
cdr3_nt: TGTGCCAGTAGTATAGTTTTAGGATACTATGGCTACACCTTC
cdr3_aa: CASSIVLGYYGYTF

j_call: TRBJ2-5
v_call: TRBV13
d_call: TRBD1
clone_size: few
cdr3_nt: TGTGCCAGCAGCTTAGGCCTACTAATAGACAGGGAAGAGACCCAGTACTTC
cdr3_aa: CASSLGLLIDREETQYF

j_call: TRBJ1-1
v_call: TRBV5-1
d_call: NA
clone_size: NA
cdr3_nt: TGCGCCAGCAGCCCGACAGGAAGGGAGACTGAAGCTTTCTTT
cdr3_aa: CASSPTGRETEAFF

j_call: TRBJ2-5
v_call: TRBV24-1
d_call: TRBD1
clone_size: few
cdr3_nt: TGTGCCACCGGGACAGGGAAGGGAGAGACCCAGTACTTC
cdr3_aa: CATGTGKGETQYF

j_call: TRBJ2-1
v_call: TRBV16
d_call: TRBD1
clone_size: many
cdr3_nt: TGTGCCAGCAGCCGACCCCCGGGACAGGATAACAATGAGCAGTTCTTC
cdr3_aa: CASSRPPGQDNNEQFF

j_call: TRBJ2-3
v_call: TRBV7-2
d_call: NA
clone_size: many
cdr3_nt: TGTGCCAGCAGCTTTACCGTTAGCACAGATACGCAGTATTTT
cdr3_aa: CASSFTVSTDTQYF

j_call: TRBJ2-1
v_call: TRBV12-3/TRBV12-4
d_call: NA
clone_size: many
cdr3_nt: TGTGCCAGCAGTTTAAGGCGCTCCTACAATGAGCAGTTCTTC
cdr3_aa: CASSLRRSYNEQFF

j_call: TRBJ1-3
v_call: TRBV12-3/TRBV12-4
d_call: NA
clone_size: many
cdr3_nt: TGTGCCAGCAGCAGGGGCCCACTTACTGGAAACACCATATATTTT
cdr3_aa: CASSRGPLTGNTIYF

j_call: TRBJ2-1
v_call: TRBV7-3
d_call: TRBD2
clone_size: NA
cdr3_nt: TGTGCCAGCAGCTCCCCCGGGGGACTAGCGGGAGGGCCCAATGAGCAGTTCTTC
cdr3_aa: CASSSPGGLAGGPNEQFF

j_call: TRBJ2-5
v_call: TRBV4-2
d_call: NA
clone_size: NA
cdr3_nt: TGTGCCAGCAGCCAAGATCAAGCCCTAAGGCGGGATGTGACCCAGTACTTC
cdr3_aa: CASSQDQALRRDVTQYF

j_call: TRBJ2-2
v_call: TRBV4-1
d_call: NA
clone_size: many
cdr3_nt: TGCGCCAGCAGCCGGCAGGGGATGAGGCTGTTTTTT
cdr3_aa: CASSRQGMRLFF

j_call: TRBJ1-5
v_call: TRBV19
d_call: NA
clone_size: NA
cdr3_nt: TGTGCCAGTTGGAACAGGGTTTATAGCAATCAGCCCCAGCATTTT
cdr3_aa: CASWNRVYSNQPQHF

j_call: TRBJ2-2
v_call: TRBV12-3/TRBV12-4
d_call: NA
clone_size: many
cdr3_nt: TGTGCCAGCAGCCCACTTGTAGGCCCCGGGGAGCTGTTTTTT
cdr3_aa: CASSPLVGPGELFF

j_call: TRBJ2-5
v_call: TRBV7-2
d_call: TRBD1
clone_size: many
cdr3_nt: TGTGCCAGCAGCCCCCCTCCGGGACAGAAAGAGACCCAGTACTTC
cdr3_aa: CASSPPPGQKETQYF

j_call: TRBJ2-7
v_call: TRBV19
d_call: NA
clone_size: NA
cdr3_nt: TGTGCCAGTAGTGAGGGATCATCCTACGGGCAGTACTTC
cdr3_aa: CASSEGSSYGQYF

j_call: TRBJ1-6
v_call: TRBV4-3
d_call: NA
clone_size: few
cdr3_nt: TGCGCCAGCAGCCAAGCGGGTCTCTGGAATTCACCCCTCCACTTT
cdr3_aa: CASSQAGLWNSPLHF

j_call: TRBJ2-1
v_call: TRBV29-1
d_call: NA
clone_size: NA
cdr3_nt: TGCAGCGTTGTCCTGAGCTCCTACAATGAGCAGTTCTTC
cdr3_aa: CSVVLSSYNEQFF

j_call: TRBJ2-1
v_call: TRBV20-1
d_call: TRBD2
clone_size: NA
cdr3_nt: TGCAGTGCCACCTCCTTTCCCCAAGCGGGAGTCTCCTACAATGAGCAGTTCTTC
cdr3_aa: CSATSFPQAGVSYNEQFF

j_call: TRBJ1-1
v_call: TRBV5-5
d_call: NA
clone_size: NA
cdr3_nt: TGCGCCAGCAGCCAAAGCGGGACGGCAGATATGAACACTCAAGCTTTCTTT
cdr3_aa: CASSQSGTADMNTQAFF

j_call: TRBJ1-1
v_call: TRBV2
d_call: NA
clone_size: many
cdr3_nt: TGTGCCACCTCCCTAGGAGACCCGAACACTGAAGCTTTCTTT
cdr3_aa: CATSLGDPNTEAFF

j_call: TRBJ2-1
v_call: TRBV11-2
d_call: NA
clone_size: NA
cdr3_nt: TGTGCCAGCAGCTTAAGACCAGCAGGAGACGGTTACAATGAGCAGTTCTTC
cdr3_aa: CASSLRPAGDGYNEQFF

j_call: TRBJ1-3
v_call: TRBV12-3/TRBV12-4
d_call: NA
clone_size: many
cdr3_nt: TGTGCCAGCAGACAACCACACCGGCTCTCTGGAAACACCATATATTTT
cdr3_aa: CASRQPHRLSGNTIYF

j_call: TRBJ2-2
v_call: TRBV6-5
d_call: TRBD1
clone_size: many
cdr3_nt: TGTGCCAGCAGTTTAACAGGGGGAAGGGGGGAGCTGTTTTTT
cdr3_aa: CASSLTGGRGELFF

j_call: TRBJ1-1
v_call: TRBV5-6
d_call: TRBD1
clone_size: NA
cdr3_nt: TGTGCCAGCAGCTTCCGGGACAGGGGGGCTGATGAAGCTTTCTTT
cdr3_aa: CASSFRDRGADEAFF

j_call: TRBJ1-2
v_call: TRBV9
d_call: NA
clone_size: once
cdr3_nt: TGTGCCAGCAGCGTAGGAGACAACCCAAACTATGGCTACACCTTC
cdr3_aa: CASSVGDNPNYGYTF

j_call: TRBJ2-5
v_call: TRBV20-1
d_call: NA
clone_size: many
cdr3_nt: TGCAGTGCTAGTGATAGTTTGCGGGACCAAGAGACCCAGTACTTC
cdr3_aa: CSASDSLRDQETQYF